These 28 T cell receptor beta chains originate from one sample sequenced in a study of molecular identifiers for immune sequencing clone quantification. Each CDR3 protein gets one entry after TCRdb re-called the PCR reads with MiXCR. The data hold about 640,000 distinct CDR3 sequences, with just under 20% observed a single time. Sequencing used naive CD8+ T cells from blood, with Jurkat cell RNA spiked in. Sample subset: FACS-sorted CD8+CD4-CCR7+CD45RA+ naive T cells. These receptors came from a human donor in good health. Some libraries in this study had Jurkat cell RNA spiked in.

This clonotype was seen ten or more times. The chain links TRBV3-1 to TRBJ2-3, with D uncertain. The CDR3 has 14 amino acids. V was pared by 2 bases and J by 6 bases, with 12 bases between. Germline CDR1 reads LGHDT; CDR2 reads YNNKEL (reference sequence). For the CDR3, the DNA is TGTGCCAGCAGCCAACCCTCCACCTGGGATACGCAGTATTTT. Protein: CASSQPSTWDTQYF.

This clonotype was picked up a small number of times. The V gene is TRBV9, the J gene TRBJ1-1; D uncertain. The germline V and J ends were trimmed by 0 bases and 0 bases, with 18 bases remaining between them. The length of the CDR3 is 18 residues. From germline, CDR1 is SGDLS and CDR2 YYNGEE. CDR3 protein: CASSVGVSPSYMNTEAFF. The CDR3, as DNA: TGTGCCAGCAGCGTAGGGGTCAGCCCGTCGTATATGAACACTGAAGCTTTCTTT.

The chain employs TRBV19 and TRBJ2-3; 13 nucleotides align to TRBD2. The length of the CDR3 is 18 residues. Unmatched junction bases numbered 13, after V lost 9 bases and J lost 1 base. The germline V gene encodes CDR1 LNHDA and CDR2 SQIVND (reference sequence). The CDR3 DNA reads TGTGCCAGCTCCGGACTAGCGGGAGTAGTTTGGGGCACAGATACGCAGTATTTT. This encodes CASSGLAGVVWGTDTQYF.

As to this clonotype: A much larger clone differs by one base, so this may be a read error. V and J are TRBV6-5 and TRBJ2-5, with D hard to call. CDR3 length: 13 amino acids. V lost 2 bases to trimming and J lost 9 bases, with 13 bases between them. From germline, CDR1 is MNHEY and CDR2 SVGAGI. The DNA of the CDR3 is TGTGCCAGCAGTTACGTGGGTGGCGAGGCCCAGTACTTC. Residues: CASSYVGGEAQYF.

CDR3 DNA sequence: TGTGCCAGCAGTTTAGGGCTGGGTACGCAGTATTTT. It yields the protein CASSLGLGTQYF. The chain links TRBV27 to TRBJ2-3; D not certain. Germline CDR1 reads MNHEY; CDR2 reads SMNVEV (reference sequence). This CDR3 region has 12 residues. V lost 2 bases and J 8 bases, leaving 8 bases between the germline ends.

This clonotype was counted many times. The chain employs TRBV7-9 and TRBJ1-1; D uncertain. Trimming removed 3 bases at V and 8 bases at J, with 13 bases between. CDR3 size: 13 residues. The V gene's germline CDR1 is SEHNR and CDR2 FQNEAQ (reference sequence). The CDR3 here is CASSFVDRREAFF. CDR3 sequence (DNA): TGTGCCAGCAGCTTTGTTGATCGGAGGGAAGCTTTCTTT. Together with reference TRBV7-9 and TRBJ1-1, the CDR3 gives the full variable domain: DTGVSQNPRHKITKRGQNVTFRCDPISEHNRLYWYRQTLGQGPEFLTYFQNEAQLEKSRLLSDRFSAERPKGSFSTLEIQRTEQGDSAMYLCASSFVDRREAFFGQGTRLTVV.

This clonotype came up many times. Sequence at one end of the junction differs from germline and may be a read error. J is TRBJ2-1 and V is TRBV7-6; possibly TRBD1 or TRBD2 for D (6 bases each). Germline values: CDR1 SGHVS, CDR2 FNYEAQ. CDR3 length: 15 amino acids. CDR3 region: CASSLRGAGYSEQFF. For the CDR3, the DNA is TGTGCCAGCAGCTTGAGGGGGGCGGGGTACAGTGAGCAGTTCTTC.

This chain uses TRBV14 with TRBJ1-4; D is possibly TRBD1 (5 bases). Germline values: CDR1 SGHDN, CDR2 FVKESK. This CDR3 is 15 amino acids long. V was shortened by 0 bases and J by 5 bases, with 10 bases between the two germline ends. The DNA for the CDR3 is TGTGCCAGCAGCCAAGACGGGGGGGGGAATGAAAAACTGTTTTTT. As protein: CASSQDGGGNEKLFF.

V and J are TRBV4-1 and TRBJ2-1, with 7 bases aligning to TRBD1. The CDR3 covers 14 residues. J lost 7 bases, V lost 6 bases, and 9 bases had no gene match. Germline CDR1 and CDR2: MGHRA and YSYEKL. Written as DNA, the CDR3 is TGCGCCAGCAGTCAAATTACAGGGGAAAATGAGCAGTTCTTC. Residues: CASSQITGENEQFF.

J is TRBJ2-1 and V is TRBV13, with D perhaps matching TRBD2 (5 bases). This CDR3 contains 15 residues. V was shortened by 4 bases and J by 4 bases, with 14 bases between the two germline ends. CDR1 is PRHDT, CDR2 FYEKMQ, per germline (reference sequence). CDR3 DNA sequence: TGTGCCAGCAGCTCAACAGTGAGGGTTTACAATGAGCAGTTCTTC. Translated, it gives CASSSTVRVYNEQFF.

The chain joins TRBV5-1 to TRBJ2-1; 10 positions agree with TRBD2. CDR1 SGHRS and CDR2 YFSETQ come from the germline V gene. J was trimmed by 8 bases and V by 0 bases; bases with no gene match: 5. This CDR3 has 15 residues. Here the CDR3 DNA reads TGCGCCAGCAGCTTGGATCGAGCGGGGGGGGATGAGCAGTTCTTC. Amino acid sequence: CASSLDRAGGDEQFF.

V is TRBV2 and J is TRBJ1-6; tentatively, D is TRBD1 (6 bases). Trimming removed 6 bases at V and 4 bases at J, with 10 bases between. The germline CDR1 and CDR2 sequences are SNHLY and FYNNEI. CDR3 length: 14 amino acids. The CDR3 spells CASRETGYNSPLHF. The CDR3 DNA reads TGTGCCAGCAGGGAGACAGGATATAATTCACCCCTCCACTTT.

For this clonotype: A much more abundant neighbour one base away suggests this may be a read error. The genes are TRBV30 and TRBJ1-1; D unresolved. Germline V gives CDR1 GTSNPN, CDR2 SVGIG (reference sequence). Trimming stripped 1 base from V and 10 bases from J, with 13 bases between. The CDR3 length is 12 residues. Written as DNA, the CDR3 is TGTGCCTGGAGTGAGGGCCTAAACGGAGCTTTCTTT. This translates into CAWSEGLNGAFF.

This clonotype was detected many times. CDR3 loop: CSGGGTDGTEAFF. For the CDR3, the DNA is TGCAGCGGGGGGGGGACAGACGGCACTGAAGCTTTCTTT. This rearrangement joins TRBV29-1 to TRBJ1-1; 7 bases match TRBD1. The CDR3 has 13 amino acids. V gave up 7 bases and J gave up 4 bases; unmatched junction bases: 9. Germline CDR1 and CDR2: SQVTM and ANQGSEA.

In this sample, this clonotype turned up many times. The chain couples TRBV6-6 to TRBJ2-3; D gene uncertain. This CDR3 has 18 residues. Per the germline V gene, CDR1 is MNHNY and CDR2 is SVGAGI (reference sequence). Trimming cost V 0 bases and J 2 bases, with 18 bases left between them. The CDR3 DNA is TGTGCCAGCAGTTACTCGAATCTGGGCCTCTACACCACAGATACGCAGTATTTT. Translating it yields CASSYSNLGLYTTDTQYF.

The chain uses TRBV9 and TRBJ2-7, with D perhaps TRBD1 (6 bases). Germline V gene lookup returns CDR1 SGDLS and CDR2 YYNGEE. V shed 3 bases and J shed 4 bases, with 17 bases lying between them. The length of the CDR3 is 15 residues. This CDR3 is CASSAFGTPLYEQYF. DNA for the CDR3: TGTGCCAGCAGCGCCTTCGGGACACCCCTTTACGAGCAGTACTTC.

In this sample, this clonotype turned up many times. The chain carries TRBV7-9 and TRBJ2-3; the D is unclear. Between the trimmed V and J ends, which lost 5 bases and 0 bases, there was a span of 12 bases. The germline V gene has CDR1 SEHNR and CDR2 FQNEAQ (reference sequence). CDR3 length equals 15 residues. DNA for the CDR3: TGTGCCAGCAGCCTCCTTGCAACCAGCACAGATACGCAGTATTTT. Amino acid sequence: CASSLLATSTDTQYF.

This clonotype was seen ten or more times. V is TRBV2 and J is TRBJ2-7; D is perhaps TRBD2 (6 bases). Trimming pared 3 bases from V and 3 bases from J, leaving 15 bases between. Germline V CDR1 and CDR2: SNHLY, FYNNEI. The CDR3 has 15 amino acids. The CDR3 reads CASSEPETGVYEQYF. CDR3 nucleotides: TGTGCCAGCAGTGAGCCTGAGACGGGAGTCTACGAGCAGTACTTC. The variable domain in full, with the rest retrieved from reference TRBV2 and TRBJ2-7, is EPEVTQTPSHQVTQMGQEVILRCVPISNHLYFYWYRQILGQKVEFLVSFYNNEISEKSEIFDDQFSVERPDGSNFTLKIRSTKLEDSAMYFCASSEPETGVYEQYFGPGTRLTVT.

The chain recombines TRBV7-3 with TRBJ2-6; perhaps D is TRBD1 or TRBD2 (6 bases each). From germline, CDR1 is SGHTA and CDR2 FQGTGA. The CDR3 is 17 amino acids. The V and J ends lost 5 bases and 0 bases respectively, with 14 bases between them. CDR3 nucleotides: TGTGCCAGCAGCCCTTGGAGGGGGGACTCTGGGGCCAACGTCCTGACTTTC. This sequence encodes CASSPWRGDSGANVLTF. The entire variable domain, with the rest obtained from reference TRBV7-3 and TRBJ2-6, is as follows: GAGVSQTPSNKVTEKGKYVELRCDPISGHTALYWYRQSLGQGPEFLIYFQGTGAADDSGLPNDRFFAVRPEGSVSTLKIQRTERGDSAVYLCASSPWRGDSGANVLTFGAGSRLTVL.

A remark on this clonotype: Here the CDR3 omits its conserved ending phenylalanine or tryptophan, so a read error is the likely source. CDR3 amino acids: CASSPPGGGAEVYNEQFL. CDR3 DNA: TGTGCCAGCTCACCACCGGGCGGGGGAGCTGAAGTCTACAATGAGCAGTTCCTC. This chain links TRBV18 with TRBJ2-1, with 7 bases fitting TRBD2. The germline CDR1 and CDR2 sequences are KGHSH and LQKENI. This CDR3 region has 18 residues. V shed 0 bases and J 3 bases; nucleotides not matched to a gene: 11.

This clonotype was detected a few times. A read error may account for a junction end that differs from germline. The chain carries TRBV12-3 or TRBV12-4 and TRBJ2-7, with D hard to call. This CDR3 is 12 amino acids long. The CDR3 bases are TGTGCCAGCACCCTGGGTGGGTACGAGCGGTACTTC. It codes for CASTLGGYERYF.

This clonotype was observed at least ten times. This chain links TRBV24-1 with TRBJ1-1; tentative D call: TRBD1 (6 bases). CDR1 KGHDR and CDR2 SFDVKD come from the germline V gene. Trimming shortened V by 4 bases and J by 4 bases, and 15 bases separated the two germline ends. This CDR3 contains 15 residues. In nucleotides, the CDR3 is TGTGCCACCAGTGACTGGAATAGCAGGGGCACTGAAGCTTTCTTT. As protein: CATSDWNSRGTEAFF.

This clonotype was seen at least ten times. The V gene is TRBV19, the J gene TRBJ2-5; 9 nucleotides agree with TRBD1. Germline V lookup: CDR1 LNHDA, CDR2 SQIVND (reference sequence). The CDR3 spans 14 residues. Losses at the gene ends were 7 bases for V and 4 bases for J; bases not matched to a gene: 7. CDR3 sequence reads: CASKKTGGAETQYF. The CDR3 DNA follows: TGTGCCAGTAAGAAAACAGGGGGCGCAGAGACCCAGTACTTC.

This clonotype was seen at least ten times. V is TRBV2 and J is TRBJ2-1; possibly TRBD1 or TRBD2 for D (5 bases each). Germline lookup yields CDR1 SNHLY and CDR2 FYNNEI. V lost 10 bases and J lost 8, with 12 bases in between. The CDR3 has 11 residues. CDR3 amino acids: CATQGVHEQFF. In nucleotides, the CDR3 is TGTGCCACTCAGGGAGTCCATGAGCAGTTCTTC.

The V and J genes are TRBV20-1 and TRBJ2-1; 7 positions agree with TRBD1. The CDR3 is made up of 14 amino acids. Unmatched junction bases numbered 3, after V lost 0 bases and J lost 4 bases. Germline V gene lookup returns CDR1 DFQATT and CDR2 SNEGSKA (reference sequence). The chain's CDR3 is CSARDLQGYNEQFF. The DNA for the CDR3 is TGCAGTGCTAGAGATTTACAGGGGTACAATGAGCAGTTCTTC.

This clonotype was picked up many times. This chain uses TRBV12-3 or TRBV12-4 with TRBJ2-1; TRBD2 agrees at 8 bases. Trimming at V came to 6 bases and at J to 4 bases, leaving 11 bases not matched to a gene. The CDR3 consists of 16 residues. This CDR3 is CASSDAERGQYNEQFF. In DNA, the CDR3 is TGTGCCAGCAGCGACGCTGAGCGGGGGCAGTACAATGAGCAGTTCTTC.

This clonotype was observed many times. V and J are TRBV6-6 and TRBJ2-5, with 7 positions matching TRBD2. This CDR3 comprises 17 residues. The germline CDR1 and CDR2 sequences are MNHNY and SVGAGI (reference sequence). V gave up 2 bases and J gave up 2 bases; unmatched junction bases: 11. Here the CDR3 DNA reads TGTGCCAGCAGTTACCCCGGTGGCGGGGAGGGACAAGAGACCCAGTACTTC. Translation gives CASSYPGGGEGQETQYF.

The J gene is TRBJ2-5, the V gene TRBV11-2, with D perhaps matching TRBD1 or TRBD2 (5 bases each). Germline CDR1 SGHAT, CDR2 FQNNGV. V lost 2 bases to trimming and J lost 2 bases, with 15 bases between them. The CDR3 runs 16 residues. The CDR3 here is CASSLSWDQIQETQYF. For the CDR3, the DNA is TGTGCCAGCAGCTTATCTTGGGACCAAATTCAAGAGACCCAGTACTTC.